What follows is one T cell receptor beta chain and its context. The target antigen is unknown. Then a second PCR, running roughly 6 to 11 cycles, was carried out with a sample-barcoded 5' primer and a J-beta primer mix. All cDNA molecules were each tagged by a template-switch adaptor with 12 random nucleotides. TCRdb reprocessed the 5' RACE reads with MiXCR, giving one entry per CDR3 protein. The sample includes more than 700,000 distinct CDR3 sequences, about 53% seen only once; the top ten take approximately 40%. V lost 2 bases to trimming and J lost 2 bases; unmatched junction nucleotides: 9. Germline V gene lookup returns CDR1 MNHNY and CDR2 SVGAGI (reference sequence). This CDR3 has 17 amino acids. The data derive from a study of blood T cells in healthy people across ages. Study findings and constraints: The long-lived group displayed more naive CD4+ cells, plus higher diversity, than the aged donors did. In older individuals, TCR beta diversity per million T cells was lower, falling roughly linearly with age. TCR beta diversity correlated strongly with naive T cell percentage.

The V and J genes are TRBV6-6 and TRBJ1-2; 9 nucleotides align to TRBD1. The sample comprised blood. The receptor was isolated from a man older than 75 in good health. The CDR3 reads CASSYGQGMVINYGYTF. The CDR3 bases are TGTGCCAGCAGTTACGGACAGGGGATGGTGATCAACTATGGCTACACCTTC.